The text below deals with one TCR beta chain. The data originate from a study of blood T cells in healthy people across ages. A sample-barcoded 5' primer and a J-beta primer mix were used in a second PCR of roughly 7 to 11 cycles. TCRdb ran MiXCR on the 5' RACE reads and lists one entry per CDR3 protein. The sample contains 650,000 to 950,000 distinct CDR3 sequences, more than 40% of which appear only once. The receptor was isolated from a man aged 55-75 years in good health. The sequencing input was blood.

CDR3 DNA sequence: TGCAGTGCTAGGCCCCGAGGGAGAGAGACCCAGTACTTC. It yields the protein CSARPRGRETQYF. The chain couples TRBV20-1 to TRBJ2-5, with D possibly TRBD2 on 5 matching bases. V dropped 3 bases and J dropped 4 bases, with 12 bases sitting between them. Germline V gives CDR1 DFQATT, CDR2 SNEGSKA (reference sequence). The CDR3 has 13 amino acids.